This record concerns one TCR beta chain sequence. Relying on iRepertoire HTBI primers and Arm-PCR of CDR3 regions, the team built TCR beta libraries. TCRdb ran MiXCR on the multiplex PCR reads and lists one entry per CDR3 protein. Here the sample spans nearly 350,000 distinct CDR3 sequences, about 19% being singletons. The sample belongs to a study of regulatory T cells in long-lasting Graves disease. The CDR3 totals 12 residues. Trimming took 7 bases from V and 8 from J, leaving 11 bases between them. CDR1 and CDR2 from the germline V gene are SEHNR and FQNEAQ (reference sequence). Time point noted: persistent/refractory GD, antithyroid drugs over 5 years with positive TRAb. Making the TCR library involved RNA that had been extracted from PBMCs.

The sample in question was peripheral blood mononuclear cells (PBMCs), obtained when the disease was refractory, from a patient treated with antithyroid drugs. J is TRBJ2-2 and V is TRBV7-9, with D perhaps TRBD1 (5 bases). The clonotype was recovered from a female donor with Graves disease. CDR3 protein: CASIRQGGELFF. CDR3 nucleotides: TGTGCCAGCATCAGGCAGGGTGGGGAGCTGTTTTTT.